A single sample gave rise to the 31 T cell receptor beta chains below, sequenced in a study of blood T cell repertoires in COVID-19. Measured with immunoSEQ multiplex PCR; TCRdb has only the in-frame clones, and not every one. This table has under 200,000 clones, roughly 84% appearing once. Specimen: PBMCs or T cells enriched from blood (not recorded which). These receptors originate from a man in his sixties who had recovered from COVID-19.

CDR3 nucleotides: TGTGCCAGCAGGGCGGCTTTGGGGGGAACTTACGAGCAGTACTTC. Translation gives CASRAALGGTYEQYF. This chain links TRBV7-2 with TRBJ2-7, with D perhaps TRBD2 (6 bases). CDR3 length equals 15 residues. V lost 6 bases and J lost 4, with 19 bases in between. The germline V gene has CDR1 SGHTA and CDR2 FQGNSA.

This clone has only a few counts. CDR3 amino acids: CASSRPGQLFNTEAFF. CDR3 nucleotide sequence: TGTGCCAGCAGTCGTCCGGGACAGCTGTTTAACACTGAAGCTTTCTTT. The chain recombines TRBV28 with TRBJ1-1, with TRBD1 identical over 7 bases. J gave up 2 bases and V 5 bases, and 11 bases lay outside the gene matches. Germline values: CDR1 MDHEN, CDR2 SYDVKM. This CDR3 has 16 amino acids.

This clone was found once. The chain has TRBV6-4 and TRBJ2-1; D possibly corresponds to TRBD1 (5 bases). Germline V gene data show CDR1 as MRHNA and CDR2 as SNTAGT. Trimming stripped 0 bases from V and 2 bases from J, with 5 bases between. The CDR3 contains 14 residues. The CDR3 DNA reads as TGTGCCAGCAGTGACTCAGGGGCCTACAATGAGCAGTTCTTC. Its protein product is CASSDSGAYNEQFF.

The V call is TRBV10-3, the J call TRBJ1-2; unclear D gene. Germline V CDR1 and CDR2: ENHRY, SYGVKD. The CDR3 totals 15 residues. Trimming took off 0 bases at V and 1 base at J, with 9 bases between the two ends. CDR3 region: CAISESSGRNYGYTF. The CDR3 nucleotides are TGTGCCATCAGTGAGTCCTCAGGCCGTAACTATGGCTACACCTTC.

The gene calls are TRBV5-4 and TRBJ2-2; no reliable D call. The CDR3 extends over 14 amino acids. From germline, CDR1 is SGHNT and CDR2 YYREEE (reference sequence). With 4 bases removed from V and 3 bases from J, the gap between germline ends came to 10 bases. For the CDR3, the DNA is TGTGCCAGCAGCCCAGACACCTACACCGGGGAGCTGTTTTTT. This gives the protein CASSPDTYTGELFF.

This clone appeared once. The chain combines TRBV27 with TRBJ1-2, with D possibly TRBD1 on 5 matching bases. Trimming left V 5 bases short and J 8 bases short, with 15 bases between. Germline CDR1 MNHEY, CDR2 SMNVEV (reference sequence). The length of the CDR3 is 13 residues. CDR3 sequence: CASSPRGVRGYTF. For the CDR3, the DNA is TGTGCCAGCAGTCCCCGGGGGGTCCGGGGCTACACCTTC.

Here the CDR3 DNA reads TGTGCCAGCAGTTCACGAAGACTAGCGGGAACCTACGAGCAGTACTTC. Its translation is CASSSRRLAGTYEQYF. J is TRBJ2-7 and V is TRBV27; 11 bases align to TRBD2. With V trimmed by 4 bases and J by 2 bases, 7 bases remained unmatched. Germline V lookup: CDR1 MNHEY, CDR2 SMNVEV (reference sequence). The CDR3 totals 16 residues.

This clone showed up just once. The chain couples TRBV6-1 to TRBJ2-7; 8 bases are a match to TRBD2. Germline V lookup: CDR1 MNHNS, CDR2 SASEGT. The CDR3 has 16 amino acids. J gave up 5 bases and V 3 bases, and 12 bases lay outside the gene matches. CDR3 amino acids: CASSDKGLGVRNEQYF. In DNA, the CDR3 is TGTGCCAGCAGTGATAAGGGACTAGGTGTTCGGAACGAGCAGTACTTC.

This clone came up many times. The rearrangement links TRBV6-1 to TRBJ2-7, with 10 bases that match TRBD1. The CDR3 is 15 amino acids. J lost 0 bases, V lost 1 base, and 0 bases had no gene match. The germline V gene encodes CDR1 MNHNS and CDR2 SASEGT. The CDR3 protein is CASSEGTGGSYEQYF. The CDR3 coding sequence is TGTGCCAGCAGTGAAGGGACAGGGGGCTCCTACGAGCAGTACTTC.

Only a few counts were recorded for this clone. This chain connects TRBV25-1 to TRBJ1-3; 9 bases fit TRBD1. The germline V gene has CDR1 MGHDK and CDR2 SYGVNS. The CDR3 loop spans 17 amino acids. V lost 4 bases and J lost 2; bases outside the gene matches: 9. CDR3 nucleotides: TGTGCCAGCAGTGTGGGGACAGGGTCCAACGCTGGAAACACCATATATTTT. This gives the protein CASSVGTGSNAGNTIYF.

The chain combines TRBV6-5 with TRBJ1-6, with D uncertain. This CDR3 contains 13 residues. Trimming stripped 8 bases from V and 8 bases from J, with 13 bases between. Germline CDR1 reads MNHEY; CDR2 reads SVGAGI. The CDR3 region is CASVRGTDSPLHF. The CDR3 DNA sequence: TGTGCCAGCGTACGGGGAACCGATTCACCCCTCCACTTT.

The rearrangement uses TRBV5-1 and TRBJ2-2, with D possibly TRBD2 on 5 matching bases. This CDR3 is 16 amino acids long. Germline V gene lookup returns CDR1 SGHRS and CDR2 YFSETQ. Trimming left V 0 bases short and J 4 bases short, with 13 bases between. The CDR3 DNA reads TGCGCCAGCAGCTTGGGTGGAAGCCTAGCCACCGGGGAGCTGTTTTTT. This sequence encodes CASSLGGSLATGELFF.

CDR3 sequence: CASSHGQGEAFF. CDR3 bases: TGTGCCAGCAGCCACGGACAGGGGGAAGCTTTCTTT. The V gene is TRBV11-3, the J gene TRBJ1-1, with 9 bases lining up with TRBD1. V dropped 5 bases and J dropped 8; count of bases not matched to a gene: 3. CDR3 size: 12 residues. The germline gives CDR1 SGHNT, CDR2 YENEEA.

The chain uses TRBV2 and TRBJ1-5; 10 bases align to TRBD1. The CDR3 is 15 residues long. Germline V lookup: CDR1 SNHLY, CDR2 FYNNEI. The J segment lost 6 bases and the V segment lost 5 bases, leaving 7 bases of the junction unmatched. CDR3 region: CASSPGTGEGQPQHF. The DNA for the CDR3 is TGTGCCAGCAGTCCCGGGACAGGGGAGGGTCAGCCCCAGCATTTT.

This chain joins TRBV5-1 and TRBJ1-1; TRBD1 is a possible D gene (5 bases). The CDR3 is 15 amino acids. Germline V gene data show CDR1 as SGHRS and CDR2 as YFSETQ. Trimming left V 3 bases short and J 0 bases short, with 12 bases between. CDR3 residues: CASSSGRGMNTEAFF. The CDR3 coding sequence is TGCGCCAGCAGCTCGGGGAGGGGTATGAACACTGAAGCTTTCTTT.

CDR3 nucleotide sequence: TGTGCCAGCAGGGGCTTAGTGCTCTACGAGCAGTACTTC. Translation gives CASRGLVLYEQYF. The V and J genes are TRBV27 and TRBJ2-7, with D unresolved. The germline V gene encodes CDR1 MNHEY and CDR2 SMNVEV (reference sequence). CDR3 size: 13 residues. The V end was cut by 6 bases, the J end by 3 bases, with 12 bases between.

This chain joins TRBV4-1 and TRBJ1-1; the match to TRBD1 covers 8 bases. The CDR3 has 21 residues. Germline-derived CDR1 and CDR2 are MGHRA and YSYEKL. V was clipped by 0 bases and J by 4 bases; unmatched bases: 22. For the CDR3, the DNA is TGCGCCAGCAGCCAAGATAGGACCTGGGGCAGGGGGCTACCGCTTCCCACTGAAGCTTTCTTT. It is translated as CASSQDRTWGRGLPLPTEAFF.

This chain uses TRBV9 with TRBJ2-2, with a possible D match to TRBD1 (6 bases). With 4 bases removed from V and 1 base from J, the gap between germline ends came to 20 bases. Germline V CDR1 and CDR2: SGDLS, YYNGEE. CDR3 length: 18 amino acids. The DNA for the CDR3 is TGTGCCAGCAGCAAAGGGGGTAGAACTATGATGAACACCGGGGAGCTGTTTTTT. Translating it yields CASSKGGRTMMNTGELFF. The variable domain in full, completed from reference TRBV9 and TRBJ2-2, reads DSGVTQTPKHLITATGQRVTLRCSPRSGDLSVYWYQQSLDQGLQFLIQYYNGEERAKGNILERFSAQQFPDLHSELNLSSLELGDSALYFCASSKGGRTMMNTGELFFGEGSRLTVL.

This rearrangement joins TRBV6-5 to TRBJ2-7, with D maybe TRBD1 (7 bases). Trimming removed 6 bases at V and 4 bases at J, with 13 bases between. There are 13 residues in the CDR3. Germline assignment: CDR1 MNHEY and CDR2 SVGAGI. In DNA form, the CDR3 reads TGTGCCAGCAGATTGACAGGGAGGTACGAGCAGTACTTC. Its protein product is CASRLTGRYEQYF.

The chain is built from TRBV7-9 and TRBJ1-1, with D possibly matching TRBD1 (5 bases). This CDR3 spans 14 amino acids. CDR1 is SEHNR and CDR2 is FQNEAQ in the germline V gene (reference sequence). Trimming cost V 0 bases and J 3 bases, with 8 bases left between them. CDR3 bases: TGTGCCAGCAGCTTAGCCCAGGGATACACTGAAGCTTTCTTT. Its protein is CASSLAQGYTEAFF. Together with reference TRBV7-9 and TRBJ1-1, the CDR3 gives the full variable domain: DTGVSQNPRHKITKRGQNVTFRCDPISEHNRLYWYRQTLGQGPEFLTYFQNEAQLEKSRLLSDRFSAERPKGSFSTLEIQRTEQGDSAMYLCASSLAQGYTEAFFGQGTRLTVV.

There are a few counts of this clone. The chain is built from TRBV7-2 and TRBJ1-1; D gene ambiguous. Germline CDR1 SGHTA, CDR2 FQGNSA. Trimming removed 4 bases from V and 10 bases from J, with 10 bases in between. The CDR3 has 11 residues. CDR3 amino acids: CASSSQVTAFF. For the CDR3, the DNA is TGTGCCAGCAGCTCCCAGGTGACAGCTTTCTTT.

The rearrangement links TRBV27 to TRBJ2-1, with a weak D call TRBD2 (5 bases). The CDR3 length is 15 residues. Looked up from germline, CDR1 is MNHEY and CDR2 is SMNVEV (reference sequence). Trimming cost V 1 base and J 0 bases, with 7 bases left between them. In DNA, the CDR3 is TGTGCCAGCAGTTTATGGGAGAGCTCCTACAATGAGCAGTTCTTC. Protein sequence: CASSLWESSYNEQFF.

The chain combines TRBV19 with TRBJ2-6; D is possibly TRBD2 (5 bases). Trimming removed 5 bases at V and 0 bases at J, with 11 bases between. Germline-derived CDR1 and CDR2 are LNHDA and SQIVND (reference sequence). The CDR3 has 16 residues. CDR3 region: CASSRPGNSGANVLTF. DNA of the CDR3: TGTGCCAGTAGTCGTCCGGGGAACTCTGGGGCCAACGTCCTGACTTTC.

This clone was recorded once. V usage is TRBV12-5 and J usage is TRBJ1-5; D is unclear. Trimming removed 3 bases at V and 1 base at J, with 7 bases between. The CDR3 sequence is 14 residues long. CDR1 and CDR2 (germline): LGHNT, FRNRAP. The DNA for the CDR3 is TGTGCTAGTGGTTTAAGGCGGAGCAATCAGCCCCAGCATTTT. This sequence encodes CASGLRRSNQPQHF.

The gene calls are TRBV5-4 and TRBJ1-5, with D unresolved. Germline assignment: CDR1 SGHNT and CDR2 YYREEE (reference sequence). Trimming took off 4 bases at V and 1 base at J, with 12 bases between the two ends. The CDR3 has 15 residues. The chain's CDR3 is CASSVGPASNQPQHF. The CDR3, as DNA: TGTGCCAGCAGCGTGGGCCCTGCGAGCAATCAGCCCCAGCATTTT.

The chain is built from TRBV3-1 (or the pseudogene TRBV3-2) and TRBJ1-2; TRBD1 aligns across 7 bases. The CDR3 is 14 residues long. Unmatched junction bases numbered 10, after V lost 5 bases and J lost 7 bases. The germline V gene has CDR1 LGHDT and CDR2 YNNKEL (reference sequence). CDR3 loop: CASSVRQGESGYTF. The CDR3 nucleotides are TGTGCCAGCAGCGTTCGACAGGGAGAGAGTGGCTACACCTTC.

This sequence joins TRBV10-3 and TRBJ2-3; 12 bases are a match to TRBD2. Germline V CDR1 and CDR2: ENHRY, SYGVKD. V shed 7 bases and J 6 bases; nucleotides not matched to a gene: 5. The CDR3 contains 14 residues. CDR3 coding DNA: TGTGCCATCACTAGCGGGGGGGCCACCGATACGCAGTATTTT. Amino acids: CAITSGGATDTQYF.

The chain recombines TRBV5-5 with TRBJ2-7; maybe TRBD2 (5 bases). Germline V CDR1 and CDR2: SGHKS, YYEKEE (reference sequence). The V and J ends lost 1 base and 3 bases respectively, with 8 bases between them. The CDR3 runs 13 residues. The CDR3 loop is CASSLTDYYEQYF. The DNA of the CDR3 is TGTGCCAGCAGCTTGACAGACTACTACGAGCAGTACTTC.

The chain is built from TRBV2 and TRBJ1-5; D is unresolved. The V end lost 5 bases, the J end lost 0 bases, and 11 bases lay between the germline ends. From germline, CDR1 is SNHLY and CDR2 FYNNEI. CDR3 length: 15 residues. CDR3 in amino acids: CASSPRGNSNQPQHF. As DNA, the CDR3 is TGTGCCAGCAGTCCCCGCGGAAATAGCAATCAGCCCCAGCATTTT.

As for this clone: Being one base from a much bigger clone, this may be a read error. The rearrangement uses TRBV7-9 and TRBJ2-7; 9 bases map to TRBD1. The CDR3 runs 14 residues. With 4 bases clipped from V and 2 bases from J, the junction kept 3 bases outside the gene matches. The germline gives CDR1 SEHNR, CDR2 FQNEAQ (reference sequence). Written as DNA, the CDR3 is TGTGCCAGCAGCTCCGGGACAGGGCCCTACGAGCAGTACTTC. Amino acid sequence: CASSSGTGPYEQYF.

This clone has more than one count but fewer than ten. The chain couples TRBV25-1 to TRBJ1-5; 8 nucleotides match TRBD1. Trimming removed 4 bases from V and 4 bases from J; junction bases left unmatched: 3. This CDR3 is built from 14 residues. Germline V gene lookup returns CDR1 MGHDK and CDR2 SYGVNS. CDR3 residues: CASSGGQENQPQHF. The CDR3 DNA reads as TGTGCCAGCAGTGGGGGACAGGAGAATCAGCCCCAGCATTTT.